This entry lists 6 T cell receptor beta chains sequenced from one sample in a study of blood T cell repertoires in COVID-19. Measured with immunoSEQ multiplex PCR; TCRdb has only the in-frame clones, and not every one. This sample has roughly 40,000 clones; around 87% occur once, and the top ten carry around a fifth. The sequenced material came from peripheral blood. These receptors all come from a man aged 50 to 59 in a cohort sampled during active COVID-19.

The V and J genes are TRBV5-1 and TRBJ2-3; 7 nucleotides align to TRBD2. Per germline, CDR1 SGHRS and CDR2 YFSETQ. Trimming at V came to 2 bases and at J to 6 bases, leaving 9 bases not matched to a gene. This CDR3 is built from 15 residues. The CDR3, as DNA: TGCGCCAGCAGCTTTGAAGGACTAGGGTCTGATACGCAGTATTTT. Amino acids: CASSFEGLGSDTQYF.

V gene TRBV6-2 or TRBV6-3 combines with J gene TRBJ2-7; D may be TRBD2 (5 bases). Germline CDR1 and CDR2: MNHEY and SVGEGT. The CDR3 has 12 residues. V lost 5 bases and J lost 3, with 8 bases in between. The CDR3 is CASSGSDYEQYF. For the CDR3, the DNA is TGTGCCAGCAGTGGGAGCGACTACGAGCAGTACTTC.

V is TRBV5-1 and J is TRBJ2-2; D is perhaps TRBD2 (5 bases). The CDR3 totals 13 residues. Germline-derived CDR1 and CDR2 are SGHRS and YFSETQ. The ends were cut back, 4 bases at V and 5 bases at J, with 9 bases in the middle. CDR3 nucleotides: TGCGCCAGCAGCCCACGGGGAACCGGGGAGCTGTTTTTT. It specifies CASSPRGTGELFF.

The chain has TRBV12-5 and TRBJ2-1, with 8 nucleotides matching TRBD1. V was pared by 4 bases and J by 5 bases, with 13 bases of the junction left unmatched. This CDR3 spans 17 amino acids. Germline CDR1 LGHNT, CDR2 FRNRAP. The DNA for the CDR3 is TGTGCTAGTGGTTCAAGCCCCAGGGGGCCTTCCAACAATGAGCAGTTCTTC. It translates to CASGSSPRGPSNNEQFF.

V and J are TRBV5-1 and TRBJ2-1, with 7 nucleotides matching TRBD2. J lost 7 bases, V lost 7 bases, and 17 bases had no gene match. The CDR3 has 16 residues. Per the germline V gene, CDR1 is SGHRS and CDR2 is YFSETQ. CDR3 residues: CASGGGATSAGNEQFF. CDR3 nucleotide sequence: TGCGCCAGCGGGGGGGGAGCTACTAGCGCAGGAAATGAGCAGTTCTTC. The full variable domain, with the rest looked up from reference TRBV5-1 and TRBJ2-1, is KAGVTQTPRYLIKTRGQQVTLSCSPISGHRSVSWYQQTPGQGLQFLFEYFSETQRNKGNFPGRFSGRQFSNSRSEMNVSTLELGDSALYLCASGGGATSAGNEQFFGPGTRLTVL.

V gene TRBV7-2 combines with J gene TRBJ2-7; TRBD2 is a possible D gene (5 bases). From germline, CDR1 is SGHTA and CDR2 FQGNSA. The CDR3 is made up of 14 amino acids. V was clipped by 5 bases and J by 2 bases, with 13 bases between them. This CDR3 is CASSPSYATYEQYF. The CDR3 DNA reads as TGTGCCAGCAGCCCTAGCTACGCCACCTACGAGCAGTACTTC.